A selection of T cell receptor beta chains follows, all from one sample in a study of shared clonotypes between healthy human individuals. Data came from immunoSEQ multiplex PCR; TCRdb stores just in-frame clones and leaves some out. The profile shows approximately 470,000 clones, over 70% of them singletons. Input material: PBMCs. All receptors come from a woman between 35 and 50 years old in good health. Some clones in this sample may be carry-over from other donors' samples. Both conserved end residues are trimmed from each CDR3.

V	J	CDR3
TRBV19	TRBJ2-2	AISDRGRFNTGELF
TRBV6-1	TRBJ1-2	ASSEIGQVGGYT
TRBV7-9	TRBJ2-1	ASSLGPDRERSYNEQF
TRBV20-1	TRBJ2-1	SAKSGNEQF
TRBV5-4	TRBJ2-3	ASSGGTSGPADTQY
TRBV28	TRBJ1-2	ASSLGKTNYGYT
TRBV7-3	TRBJ2-2	ASSINTGELF
TRBV7-9	TRBJ2-7	ASSLANEQY
TRBV18	TRBJ1-4	ASSNRQGTNEKLF
TRBV9	TRBJ1-1	ASSPQLNTEAF
TRBV29-1	TRBJ1-1	SAMTGTMNTEAF
TRBV7-8	TRBJ1-3	ASSLGSQGLRSGNTIY
TRBV2	TRBJ2-4	ASSEGVRVAKNIRY
TRBV2	TRBJ1-5	ASRKATGGGPQH
TRBV2	TRBJ1-2	ASSEGSNYGYT
TRBV6-5	TRBJ2-2	ASSYSGAANTGELF
TRBV11-3	TRBJ2-1	ASSLAGSSYNEQF
TRBV10-3	TRBJ2-3	AASGSTDTQY
TRBV19	TRBJ2-1	ASSILLGAGGQKNEQF
TRBV15	TRBJ1-4	ATSRGPSEGLF
TRBV15	TRBJ1-4	ATSRDRGPTNEKLF
TRBV5-6	TRBJ2-5	ASSLEQGPGETQY
TRBV6-4	TRBJ2-1	ASSVGTSGNNEQF
TRBV7-2	TRBJ2-2	ASSLRVSFPGELF
TRBV30	TRBJ2-3	AWSARTRRTDTQY
TRBV4-2	TRBJ2-4	ASSQGLDVLIQY
TRBV30	TRBJ1-1	AWRPPLGAMNTEAF
TRBV27	TRBJ2-7	ASRRDSRFDEQY
TRBV30	TRBJ2-7	AWSERVFHEQY
TRBV18	TRBJ2-1	ASSLGLAGLTYNEQF
TRBV4-3	TRBJ2-2	ASSQDPPGGVTGELF
TRBV14	TRBJ2-1	ASSSGISNNEQF
TRBV7-9	TRBJ2-2	ASSLEQVTGELF
TRBV7-9	TRBJ2-1	ASSPGTTRTYNEQF
TRBV27	TRBJ1-5	ASSLGRNQPQH
TRBV7-9	TRBJ1-2	ASSLALGGNYGYT
TRBV4-3	TRBJ1-2	ASSQPGQGADGYT
TRBV2	TRBJ2-7	ASSGEGGRYEQY
TRBV15	TRBJ2-1	ATSSDSYNEQF
TRBV5-4	TRBJ2-7	ASSFDLYSSYEQY
TRBV19	TRBJ2-7	ASSIRSGGTGKYEQY
TRBV6-1	TRBJ1-1	ASSERWVRTEAF
TRBV19	TRBJ1-5	ASSHSNQPQH
TRBV6-1	TRBJ2-3	ASSDLAGGSTDTQY
TRBV5-4	TRBJ2-1	ASSPVAGGRSYNEQF
TRBV5-6	TRBJ2-5	ASSLPPRQETQY
TRBV5-1	TRBJ2-3	ASSLGLAGADTQY
TRBV7-9	TRBJ2-2	ASRQLNTVDLF
TRBV27	TRBJ1-2	ASSQASGAYGYT
TRBV7-6	TRBJ1-1	ASSYQEDTEAF
TRBV6-1	TRBJ1-3	ASRTDSLGNTIY
TRBV29-1	TRBJ2-2	SGRTGWDRDTGELF
TRBV4-2	TRBJ2-7	ASSQDLAGGGYEQY